The 12 T cell receptor beta chains below were found in one sample sequenced in a study of cytomegalovirus exposure and HLA in healthy donors. It was with 60 Vbeta and 13 Jbeta primers that the PCR ran. The data were produced by immunoSEQ multiplex PCR, yet TCRdb's version contains in-frame clones alone and is incomplete. Of tens of thousands of clones in the sample, approximately 72% were seen once. The sequencing input was PBMCs. These receptor sequences come from a woman under 40 in good health and CMV-seronegative.

This chain links TRBV7-2 with TRBJ1-3, with a possible D match to TRBD1 (5 bases). V lost 3 bases and J lost 4, with 10 bases in between. The CDR3 spans 14 residues. CDR1 SGHTA and CDR2 FQGNSA come from the germline V gene. The CDR3 loop reads CASSFGGDGNTIYF. The CDR3 nucleotides read TGTGCCAGCAGCTTCGGGGGGGACGGAAACACCATATATTTT.

This rearrangement joins TRBV28 to TRBJ2-1; a possible D gene is TRBD2 (5 bases). Germline V lookup: CDR1 MDHEN, CDR2 SYDVKM. The CDR3 sequence is 18 residues long. The V gene lost 2 bases and the J gene lost 9 bases, with 26 bases spanning the gap. CDR3 sequence: CASSLIVASRRMRPEQFF. In DNA, the CDR3 is TGTGCCAGCAGTTTAATAGTGGCTAGCAGAAGGATGAGGCCTGAGCAGTTCTTC.

This clone was picked up a small number of times. The chain uses TRBV11-1 and TRBJ1-2, with no clear D. Germline V gene data show CDR1 as SGHAT and CDR2 as FQDESV (reference sequence). Trimming removed 1 base from V and 2 bases from J, with 8 bases in between. The CDR3 is 14 residues long. DNA for the CDR3: TGTGCCAGCAGCTTAGAGTCGCGGAACTATGGCTACACCTTC. Protein sequence: CASSLESRNYGYTF.

The chain employs TRBV25-1 and TRBJ1-1, with 8 bases identical to TRBD1. The CDR3 has 17 residues. The J segment lost 0 bases and the V segment lost 2 bases, leaving 8 bases of the junction unmatched. Germline CDR1 and CDR2: MGHDK and SYGVNS. The CDR3 region is CASSELGTGRLNTEAFF. In nucleotides, the CDR3 is TGTGCCAGCAGTGAACTCGGGACAGGCCGATTGAACACTGAAGCTTTCTTT.

The chain has TRBV30 and TRBJ1-1, with TRBD1 matching over 8 bases. J lost 5 bases, V lost 1 base, and 9 bases had no gene match. Per the germline V gene, CDR1 is GTSNPN and CDR2 is SVGIG (reference sequence). There are 15 residues in the CDR3. The CDR3 nucleotides read TGTGCCTGGAGTGCTCCAGGACAGGGAGAGACTGAAGCTTTCTTT. This encodes CAWSAPGQGETEAFF.

The V gene is TRBV7-6, the J gene TRBJ2-2; perhaps TRBD2 as D (5 bases). This CDR3 is 14 amino acids long. Germline V gives CDR1 SGHVS, CDR2 FNYEAQ. With 3 bases removed from V and 3 bases from J, the gap between germline ends came to 8 bases. The CDR3 nucleotides read TGTGCCAGCAGCTTTTCCGGGGACACCGGGGAGCTGTTTTTT. Amino acids: CASSFSGDTGELFF.

This chain links TRBV7-8 with TRBJ1-5; D may be TRBD1 (5 bases). V lost 0 bases, J lost 6 bases, and 15 bases lay in between. The CDR3 is 16 residues long. The germline V gene has CDR1 SGHVS and CDR2 FQNEAQ. Here the CDR3 DNA reads TGTGCCAGCAGCTTAGCGCCAGGGCCCCCTGGTCAGCCCCAGCATTTT. This encodes CASSLAPGPPGQPQHF.

J is TRBJ1-1 and V is TRBV29-1, with 8 positions matching TRBD1. There are 15 residues in the CDR3. V was pared by 6 bases and J by 3 bases, with 12 bases of the junction left unmatched. Germline V gene lookup returns CDR1 SQVTM and CDR2 ANQGSEA. In nucleotides, the CDR3 is TGCAGCGTCCGCACGACAGGGGCAAGTGACACTGAAGCTTTCTTT. It translates to CSVRTTGASDTEAFF.

This chain uses TRBV5-1 with TRBJ1-3; D gene unclear. The CDR3 contains 14 residues. Trimming stripped 0 bases from V and 0 bases from J, with 4 bases between. The germline V gene encodes CDR1 SGHRS and CDR2 YFSETQ. This CDR3 reads CASSLDSSGNTIYF. The CDR3 nucleotides are TGCGCCAGCAGCTTGGACAGCTCTGGAAACACCATATATTTT. The full variable domain, its missing parts supplied by reference TRBV5-1 and TRBJ1-3, is KAGVTQTPRYLIKTRGQQVTLSCSPISGHRSVSWYQQTPGQGLQFLFEYFSETQRNKGNFPGRFSGRQFSNSRSEMNVSTLELGDSALYLCASSLDSSGNTIYFGEGSWLTVV.

This chain uses TRBV29-1 with TRBJ2-3; D not resolved. The CDR3 is made up of 15 amino acids. V lost 7 bases and J 0 bases, leaving 17 bases between the germline ends. Germline CDR1 and CDR2: SQVTM and ANQGSEA. The CDR3 DNA follows: TGCAGCGGGCTCGACTTCGGCCGTAGCACAGATACGCAGTATTTT. Its protein product is CSGLDFGRSTDTQYF.

This clone was seen a handful of times. V usage is TRBV14 and J usage is TRBJ1-1; D perhaps matches TRBD1 (5 bases). V lost 4 bases and J lost 3, with 12 bases in between. Per the germline V gene, CDR1 is SGHDN and CDR2 is FVKESK. This CDR3 comprises 14 residues. CDR3 region: CASSLIRDHTEAFF. CDR3 sequence (DNA): TGTGCCAGCAGCCTAATCAGGGATCACACTGAAGCTTTCTTT.

This clone was counted once. This chain links TRBV29-1 with TRBJ1-4; D ambiguous. The CDR3 loop spans 11 amino acids. Between the trimmed V and J ends, which lost 6 bases and 7 bases, there was a span of 9 bases. The germline V gene encodes CDR1 SQVTM and CDR2 ANQGSEA. CDR3 amino acids: CSVQRAEKLFF. The CDR3 DNA reads TGCAGCGTCCAGAGGGCTGAAAAACTGTTTTTT.